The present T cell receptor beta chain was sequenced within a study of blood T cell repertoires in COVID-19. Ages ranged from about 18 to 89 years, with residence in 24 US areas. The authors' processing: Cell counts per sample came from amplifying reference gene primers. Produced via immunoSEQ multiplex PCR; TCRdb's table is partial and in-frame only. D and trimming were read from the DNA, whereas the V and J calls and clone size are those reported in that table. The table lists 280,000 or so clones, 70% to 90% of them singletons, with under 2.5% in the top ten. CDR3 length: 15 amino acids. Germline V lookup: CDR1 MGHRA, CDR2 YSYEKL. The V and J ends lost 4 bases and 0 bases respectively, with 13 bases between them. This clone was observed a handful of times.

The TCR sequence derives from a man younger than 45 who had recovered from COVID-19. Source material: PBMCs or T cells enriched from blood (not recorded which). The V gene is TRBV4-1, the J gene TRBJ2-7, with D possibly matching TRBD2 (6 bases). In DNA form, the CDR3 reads TGCGCCAGCAGCCCCAAGGCGGGGAGCTCCTACGAGCAGTACTTC. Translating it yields CASSPKAGSSYEQYF.